This T cell receptor (beta chain) was recorded in a study of Tregs in tolerant kidney transplant recipients. Study-level background: An approximately three-day belatacept mixed lymphocyte reaction, sometimes plus 5-day graft donor restimulation, preceded CD4+CD25+CD127- sorting. Study outcomes and limitations: No direct test of biological reproducibility was done here.

Germline V CDR1 and CDR2: LNHDA, SQIVND (reference sequence). The CDR3 has 14 amino acids. V lost 7 bases to trimming and J lost 9 bases; unmatched junction nucleotides: 11. Generated by immunoSEQ multiplex PCR, the TCRdb table keeps only in-frame clones and is missing some. The data show tens of thousands of clones, with nearly 97% seen just once and 0.37% held by the top ten. This clone was observed a single time. The antigen is not known. The clonotype was recovered from a human donor in good health. The chain carries TRBV19 and TRBJ2-1; the match to TRBD2 covers 8 bases. The sequencing input was Tregs from blood cultured with allogeneic cells. The CDR3 DNA follows: TGTGCCAGTACCACTTCCGGGAGGGCAAGTGAGCAGTTCTTC. It specifies CASTTSGRASEQFF.